This record concerns one T cell receptor beta chain sequence. The antigen remains undetermined. The record originates from a study of T cell repertoires in cytomegalovirus infection. Study-level background: TCR beta signatures that were public indicated CMV infection and matching HLA type. General study findings and limits: Using cumulative public TCR beta family frequency, the authors identified those who carried CMV together with the relevant HLA. The ex vivo response was dominated by HLA-C-restricted CMV-specific TCR beta clonotypes.

TCRdb recomputed calls from the reads with MiXCR, one row per CDR3 protein. This table has about 180,000 distinct CDR3 sequences, about 18% appearing once. Trimming at V came to 5 bases and at J to 7 bases, leaving 2 bases not matched to a gene. The CDR3 has 12 amino acids. Germline CDR1 is SGHVS and CDR2 is FNYEAQ. The sample consisted of CD8+ T cells from PBMCs. The clonotype was recovered from a human donor in good health (CMV status not recorded). Some clones in this sample may be carry-over from other donors' samples. This chain links TRBV7-6 with TRBJ2-1; 7 nucleotides match TRBD2. Written as DNA, the CDR3 is TGTGCCAGCAGCCGGGGAGGGAATGAGCAGTTCTTC. Protein product: CASSRGGNEQFF.